This T cell receptor beta chain emerged from a study of low-dose radiotherapy and immunotherapy resistance in tumors. Study in general: 1 Gy per fraction was delivered to Cohort 2 every two weeks, for 13 Gy total over 26 weeks. Intravenous nivolumab 240 mg every two weeks plus ipilimumab 1 mg/kg every six weeks was given to patients.

The CDR3 length is 13 residues. Trimming took 4 bases from V and 1 from J, leaving 11 bases between them. The germline V gene encodes CDR1 SQVTM and CDR2 ANQGSEA. Time point: after trial treatment. Sample treatment: LDRT plus nivolumab, ipilimumab, low-dose cyclophosphamide and aspirin (RACIN trial). Ipilimumab, nivolumab, aspirin, low-dose cyclophosphamide and low-dose radiotherapy were administered to donors. This clonotype was detected ten times or more. Both TCRalpha and TCRbeta chains were reverse transcribed with V-gene-specific primers. With a V-primer adapter and a constant-region primer, TCRs were amplified for about 19 PCR cycles. Each CDR3 protein gets one entry after TCRdb re-called the reads with MiXCR. The profile shows 39,000 or so distinct CDR3 sequences, roughly 20% of them singletons.

The TCR comes from a female donor with ovarian cancer. Source: PBMCs, taken after low-dose radiotherapy plus immunotherapy. The chain recombines TRBV29-1 with TRBJ2-7; D might be TRBD2 (5 bases). Written as DNA, the CDR3 is TGCAGCGTTGTTCCCGGGGATTCCTACGAGCAGTACTTC. It codes for CSVVPGDSYEQYF.